Below, 17 T cell receptor beta chains from the same sample are listed, as sequenced in a study of molecular identifiers for immune sequencing clone quantification. MiXCR, run by TCRdb on the PCR reads, gives a single entry per CDR3 protein. Of tens of thousands of distinct CDR3 sequences in the sample, approximately 18% are singletons; the top ten hold over 1.3%. The specimen was naive CD8+ T cells from blood, with Jurkat cell RNA spiked in. Subset of the sample: FACS-sorted CD8+CD4-CCR7+CD45RA+ naive T cells. These TCRs come from a human donor in good health. Some libraries in this study had Jurkat cell RNA spiked in.

At least ten counts were recorded for this clonotype. The chain has TRBV27 and TRBJ2-7; 8 nucleotides match TRBD1. The germline V gene has CDR1 MNHEY and CDR2 SMNVEV (reference sequence). V shed 5 bases, J shed 5 bases, and the junction held 8 bases outside the gene matches. The CDR3 is made up of 14 amino acids. The CDR3 spells CASSGDRGKHEQYF. In DNA form, the CDR3 reads TGTGCCAGCAGTGGCGACAGGGGAAAACACGAGCAGTACTTC.

Details on this clonotype: Sequence at one end of the junction differs from germline and may be a read error. The chain carries TRBV7-2 and TRBJ2-1; 7 nucleotides agree with TRBD2. CDR1 is SGHTA and CDR2 is FQGNSA in the germline V gene. CDR3 size: 16 residues. CDR3 residues: CASSSTGLAVYNEQLF. CDR3 bases: TGTGCCAGCAGCTCTACTGGGCTAGCGGTCTACAATGAGCAGCTCTTC. The full variable domain, rest sourced from reference TRBV7-2 and TRBJ2-1, is GAGVSQSPSNKVTEKGKDVELRCDPISGHTALYWYRQSLGQGLEFLIYFQGNSAPDKSGLPSDRFSAERTGGSVSTLTIQRTQQEDSAVYLCASSSTGLAVYNEQLFGPGTRLTVL.

Many counts were recorded for this clonotype. This rearrangement joins TRBV10-3 to TRBJ2-5, with D maybe TRBD2 (7 bases). Trimming took off 3 bases at V and 6 bases at J, with 17 bases between the two ends. The CDR3 length is 15 residues. CDR1 ENHRY and CDR2 SYGVKD come from the germline V gene. CDR3 DNA: TGTGCCATCAGTGATGCAAGGGGGAGGGCGAAGACCCAGTACTTC. This gives the protein CAISDARGRAKTQYF.

V and J are TRBV27 and TRBJ2-7; D could derive from TRBD1 or TRBD2 (5 bases each). Looked up from germline, CDR1 is MNHEY and CDR2 is SMNVEV (reference sequence). V was pared by 5 bases and J by 2 bases, with 19 bases between. The CDR3 contains 16 residues. CDR3 DNA: TGTGCCAGCAGTCAAGTTTATACCAGGGACGCCTACGAGCAGTACTTC. Its protein is CASSQVYTRDAYEQYF.

The chain combines TRBV28 with TRBJ2-1; D is unresolved. This CDR3 spans 13 amino acids. From germline, CDR1 is MDHEN and CDR2 SYDVKM. The V end was cut by 6 bases, the J end by 10 bases, with 16 bases between. The CDR3 DNA sequence: TGTGCCAGCAGCCCCGATTGGGCAATGGAGCAGTTCTTC. Protein sequence: CASSPDWAMEQFF.

This clonotype was seen at least ten times. The chain joins TRBV6-5 to TRBJ1-2; 8 bases are a match to TRBD1. Per the germline V gene, CDR1 is MNHEY and CDR2 is SVGAGI. With 0 bases clipped from V and 4 bases from J, the junction kept 7 bases outside the gene matches. The CDR3 sequence is 16 residues long. CDR3 sequence: CASSYSTGEKGYGYTF. The CDR3 nucleotides are TGTGCCAGCAGTTACTCGACAGGGGAGAAAGGCTATGGCTACACCTTC.

This clonotype was seen a handful of times. The chain recombines TRBV20-1 with TRBJ2-7; D is ambiguous. Germline lookup yields CDR1 DFQATT and CDR2 SNEGSKA (reference sequence). CDR3 size: 10 residues. V lost 6 bases, J lost 3 bases, and 6 bases lay in between. The CDR3 bases are TGCAGTGCACAGCACTACGAGCAGTACTTC. Translation gives CSAQHYEQYF.

This clonotype was counted ten times or more. The J gene is TRBJ2-3, the V gene TRBV13; D call uncertain. This CDR3 has 12 residues. Germline V gives CDR1 PRHDT, CDR2 FYEKMQ (reference sequence). With 1 base removed from V and 6 bases from J, the gap between germline ends came to 5 bases. The CDR3 nucleotides are TGTGCCAGCAGCTTAGTCGGGGATACGCAGTATTTT. It is translated as CASSLVGDTQYF.

As to this clonotype: Germline and junction disagree at one end, which may indicate a read error. The chain recombines TRBV5-5 with TRBJ1-4, with D hard to call. The CDR3 has 14 residues. Germline V CDR1 and CDR2: SGHKS, YYEKEE (reference sequence). CDR3 region: CASSLGQPSEKLCF. The DNA for the CDR3 is TGTGCCAGCAGCTTGGGGCAGCCGAGTGAAAAACTGTGTTTT.

This clonotype was detected ten times or more. The chain has TRBV7-9 and TRBJ2-1, with D possibly TRBD2 on 6 matching bases. V lost 3 bases to trimming and J lost 0 bases, with 15 bases between them. The CDR3 length is 17 residues. CDR1 SEHNR and CDR2 FQNEAQ come from the germline V gene (reference sequence). DNA for the CDR3: TGTGCCAGCAGCTTCACCCCTTTAGCGGCCTCCTACAATGAGCAGTTCTTC. Its translation: CASSFTPLAASYNEQFF.

This clonotype has at least ten counts. V is TRBV4-1 and J is TRBJ1-3; D ambiguous. The CDR3 extends over 12 amino acids. CDR1 is MGHRA, CDR2 YSYEKL, per germline. Trimming shortened V by 0 bases and J by 8 bases, and 5 bases separated the two germline ends. The chain's CDR3 is CASSQDYDTIYF. CDR3 bases: TGCGCCAGCAGCCAAGATTATGACACCATATATTTT.

The chain links TRBV29-1 to TRBJ2-1; the D gene is possibly TRBD2 (6 bases). V was clipped by 2 bases and J by 5 bases, with 16 bases between them. The germline gives CDR1 SQVTM, CDR2 ANQGSEA. The CDR3 consists of 15 residues. This CDR3 is CSVELREREDNEQFF. The CDR3 DNA follows: TGCAGCGTTGAATTGCGGGAACGGGAAGACAATGAGCAGTTCTTC.

The table lists this clonotype with a count of one. A much more abundant neighbour one base away suggests this may be a read error. V is TRBV11-1 and J is TRBJ2-5; 10 bases are shared with TRBD2. Trimming took 6 bases from V and 7 from J; bases not matched to a gene: 17. This CDR3 spans 17 amino acids. The V gene's germline CDR1 is SGHAT and CDR2 FQDESV (reference sequence). The CDR3 region has the DNA TGTGCCAGCAGTCAAGGGGCTAGCGGGAGTATGGAAGGGACCCAGTACTTC. Translation gives CASSQGASGSMEGTQYF.

This clonotype was observed a handful of times. The rearrangement uses TRBV18 and TRBJ2-7; TRBD1 agrees at 8 bases. With V trimmed by 6 bases and J by 5 bases, 15 bases remained unmatched. Germline CDR1 and CDR2: KGHSH and LQKENI. The CDR3 runs 16 residues. CDR3 residues: CASSGSRGLVENEQYF. The CDR3 coding sequence is TGTGCCAGCTCCGGGTCCAGGGGGCTTGTTGAGAACGAGCAGTACTTC.

The table lists this clonotype with many counts. The gene calls are TRBV14 and TRBJ2-1; a possible D gene is TRBD1 (5 bases). V lost 4 bases and J lost 0, with 7 bases in between. This CDR3 comprises 14 residues. Germline V gene sequence: CDR1 SGHDN, CDR2 FVKESK. The CDR3 DNA reads as TGTGCCAGCAGCCCCAGGGCCTCCTACAATGAGCAGTTCTTC. This codes for CASSPRASYNEQFF.

This clonotype was detected many times. CDR3 DNA: TGTGCCAGCAGTTTTGGCGGATACAATGAGCAGTTCTTC. It specifies CASSFGGYNEQFF. V is TRBV27 and J is TRBJ2-1; D gene unclear. CDR1 is MNHEY, CDR2 SMNVEV, per germline (reference sequence). The CDR3 runs to 13 residues. Trimming removed 3 bases from V and 4 bases from J, with 7 bases in between.

This clonotype was counted ten times or more. V is TRBV15 and J is TRBJ2-6; TRBD2 agrees at 9 bases. This CDR3 has 20 amino acids. The J segment lost 0 bases and the V segment lost 1 base, leaving 10 bases of the junction unmatched. Germline V gene sequence: CDR1 LNHNV, CDR2 YYDKDF (reference sequence). The CDR3 is CATSRVSGLAGSSGANVLTF. CDR3 coding DNA: TGTGCCACCAGCAGAGTGTCGGGTCTAGCGGGAAGCTCTGGGGCCAACGTCCTGACTTTC.